These T cell receptor beta chains were read from a single sample in a study of cytomegalovirus exposure and HLA in healthy donors. This table comes from immunoSEQ multiplex PCR, and its TCRdb copy is limited to in-frame clones, with some not included. The sample consists of 150,000 to 200,000 clones, about 78% of them appearing once. What was sequenced was PBMCs. These TCRs come from a male donor in good health and CMV-seronegative. CDR3s include the opening cysteine and the closing phenylalanine or tryptophan. D genes are given only for firm matches. Size values are once, few and many counts, or a class for expanded clones, and some rows have none.

j_call v_call clone_size d_call cdr3_aa cdr3_nt
TRBJ2-7 TRBV6-5 NA TRBD1 CASSYPTGGSYEQYF TGTGCCAGCAGTTACCCTACAGGGGGATCCTACGAGCAGTACTTC
TRBJ1-4 TRBV5-1 NA TRBD1 CASSLGQGSVANEKLFF TGCGCCAGCAGCTTGGGACAGGGAAGTGTCGCTAATGAAAAACTGTTTTTT
TRBJ2-5 TRBV30 NA TRBD2 CAWSLLGLAGGQETQYF TGTGCCTGGAGTCTCTTGGGGCTAGCGGGAGGGCAAGAGACCCAGTACTTC
TRBJ1-2 TRBV28 NA NA CASSLLGQSLLTNYGYTF TGTGCCAGCAGTTTGTTGGGACAATCACTACTAACTAACTATGGCTACACCTTC
TRBJ2-1 TRBV19 NA TRBD2 CASSIEGSGGYNEQFF TGTGCCAGTAGTATAGAGGGTAGCGGGGGCTACAATGAGCAGTTCTTC
TRBJ2-1 TRBV13 NA TRBD1 CASSRRGLGDEQFF TGTGCCAGCAGCCGCAGGGGGCTCGGGGATGAGCAGTTCTTC
TRBJ2-7 TRBV4-3 NA TRBD2 CASSHDYSLAGVSYEQYF TGCGCCAGCAGCCACGACTACAGCCTAGCGGGGGTATCCTACGAGCAGTACTTC
TRBJ1-2 TRBV5-1 NA TRBD1 CASSLGDRDYGYTF TGCGCCAGCAGCTTGGGTGACAGGGACTATGGCTACACCTTC
TRBJ1-1 TRBV29-1 NA NA CSVDARNPEAFF TGCAGCGTTGACGCCAGGAACCCTGAAGCTTTCTTT
TRBJ1-5 TRBV6-5 once TRBD1 CASRGGQGNNQPQHF TGTGCCAGCAGGGGAGGACAGGGGAACAATCAGCCCCAGCATTTT
TRBJ2-3 TRBV10-3 once TRBD2 CAIGEGQNTDTQYF TGTGCCATCGGGGAGGGGCAGAACACAGATACGCAGTATTTT
TRBJ2-1 TRBV18 NA TRBD2 CASSSGTSSEFF TGTGCCAGCTCATCCGGGACTAGTTCGGAGTTCTTC
TRBJ2-7 TRBV28 NA TRBD1 CASRAGQGNEQYF TGTGCCAGCCGGGCGGGACAGGGCAACGAGCAGTACTTC
TRBJ2-5 TRBV11-2 few NA CASSSSGRQETQYF TGTGCCAGCAGCTCCTCCGGGAGACAAGAGACCCAGTACTTC
TRBJ2-1 TRBV9 NA TRBD2 CASSPSGGLSYNEQFF TGTGCCAGCAGCCCTAGCGGGGGCCTCTCCTACAATGAGCAGTTCTTC
TRBJ2-1 TRBV7-9 NA NA CASSLSGALGGEQFF TGTGCCAGCAGCTTGTCTGGGGCTCTCGGGGGTGAGCAGTTCTTC
TRBJ2-1 TRBV5-6 NA TRBD1 CASSQITGADEQFF TGTGCCAGCAGCCAGATTACAGGGGCGGATGAGCAGTTCTTC
TRBJ2-5 TRBV7-8 NA TRBD2 CASRQKIAGGKETQYF TGTGCCAGCAGACAGAAGATAGCGGGAGGGAAAGAGACCCAGTACTTC
TRBJ1-3 TRBV6-1 NA NA CASSEARQDLSGNTIYF TGTGCCAGCAGTGAAGCAAGACAGGACCTCTCTGGAAACACCATATATTTT
TRBJ2-1 TRBV7-3 NA TRBD2 CASSLRLAAYNEQFF TGTGCCAGCAGCCTCCGACTAGCGGCTTACAATGAGCAGTTCTTC
TRBJ2-7 TRBV14 NA TRBD1 CASSQDPGQGRSSYEQYF TGTGCCAGCAGCCAAGACCCTGGACAGGGTAGGAGCTCCTACGAGCAGTACTTC
TRBJ2-7 TRBV11-2 NA NA CASSQVADALYEQYF TGTGCCAGCAGCCAAGTAGCGGACGCGTTGTACGAGCAGTACTTC
TRBJ2-1 TRBV7-8 NA TRBD2 CASSPSGGVYNEQFF TGTGCCAGCAGCCCCAGCGGGGGGGTATACAATGAGCAGTTCTTC
TRBJ1-1 TRBV6-4 NA NA CASRTSGSTEAFF TGTGCCAGCAGAACTAGTGGAAGCACTGAAGCTTTCTTT
TRBJ1-4 TRBV9 NA NA CASSVGQRATNEKLFF TGTGCCAGCAGCGTAGGGCAGCGTGCAACTAATGAAAAACTGTTTTTT
TRBJ2-1 TRBV4-3 NA NA CASSRQALGSNEQFF TGCGCCAGCAGCCGACAGGCCCTGGGATCCAATGAGCAGTTCTTC
TRBJ2-5 TRBV4-3 NA NA CASSQEAYRETQYF TGCGCCAGCAGCCAAGAAGCCTACCGGGAGACCCAGTACTTC
TRBJ2-2 TRBV29-1 NA NA CSVVGGAVGELFF TGCAGCGTTGTGGGTGGGGCCGTCGGGGAGCTGTTTTTT
TRBJ2-1 TRBV7-3 few TRBD2 CASSSLTSSGRGGEQFF TGTGCCAGCAGCTCACTCACATCTAGCGGGAGGGGCGGTGAGCAGTTCTTC
TRBJ1-4 TRBV6-1 NA TRBD1 CASSNRDREKLFF TGTGCCAGCAGTAACCGGGACAGGGAAAAACTGTTTTTT
TRBJ2-2 TRBV20-1 NA NA CSARDSGELFF TGCAGTGCTAGAGACTCCGGGGAGCTGTTTTTT
TRBJ2-7 TRBV5-1 NA NA CASSLGGRFYEQYF TGCGCCAGCAGCTTGGGTGGCCGTTTTTACGAGCAGTACTTC
TRBJ1-1 TRBV6-5 few TRBD1 CASSYSGQMNTEAFF TGTGCCAGCAGTTACTCGGGACAGATGAACACTGAAGCTTTCTTT
TRBJ2-5 TRBV19 few TRBD1 CASRRGQMETQYF TGTGCCAGTAGGAGGGGACAGATGGAGACCCAGTACTTC
TRBJ2-3 TRBV7-3 few NA CASSRFLEDTQYF TGTGCCAGCAGCCGCTTCCTTGAGGATACGCAGTATTTT
TRBJ1-1 TRBV18 NA NA CASSVGMNTEAFF TGTGCCAGCTCCGTCGGGATGAACACTGAAGCTTTCTTT
TRBJ1-5 TRBV10-1 NA TRBD1 CASIKQGYEQPQHF TGCGCCAGCATCAAACAGGGGTATGAACAGCCCCAGCATTTT
TRBJ1-2 TRBV11-2 NA NA CASSGKQGFYGYTF TGTGCCAGCAGCGGCAAACAGGGCTTCTATGGCTACACCTTC
TRBJ2-3 TRBV5-1 NA NA CASSLGVSTDTQYF TGCGCCAGCAGCTTGGGAGTGAGCACAGATACGCAGTATTTT
TRBJ2-3 TRBV4-1 NA NA CASSPSPSDTDTQYF TGCGCCAGCAGCCCCTCACCCAGCGACACAGATACGCAGTATTTT
TRBJ2-1 TRBV7-6 few TRBD2 CASSLEPSGQEQFF TGTGCCAGCAGCTTAGAACCTAGCGGTCAGGAGCAGTTCTTC
TRBJ2-7 TRBV18 NA TRBD1 CASSLFGQGTAYEQYF TGTGCCAGCTCATTGTTCGGACAGGGGACCGCCTACGAGCAGTACTTC
TRBJ1-5 TRBV28 NA NA CASSLLPSGNQPQHF TGTGCCAGCAGTTTATTACCGAGCGGCAATCAGCCCCAGCATTTT
TRBJ1-4 TRBV5-1 NA NA CASREGAGEKLFF TGCGCCAGCAGGGAGGGTGCGGGGGAAAAACTGTTTTTT
TRBJ2-2 TRBV6-7 NA TRBD1 CASSYEGGPTGELFF TGTGCCAGCAGTTACGAAGGGGGCCCCACCGGGGAGCTGTTTTTT
TRBJ1-4 TRBV29-1 NA NA CSVVTLANEKLFF TGCAGCGTTGTGACATTGGCTAATGAAAAACTGTTTTTT
TRBJ1-4 TRBV6-5 NA TRBD1 CASSPTGGDEKLFF TGTGCCAGCAGCCCGACAGGGGGAGATGAAAAACTGTTTTTT
TRBJ2-7 TRBV7-2 NA TRBD2 CASSLDLTSGSHEQYF TGTGCCAGCAGCTTAGATTTGACTAGCGGGAGCCACGAGCAGTACTTC
TRBJ1-5 TRBV10-3 NA TRBD1 CAISEQGASQPQHF TGTGCCATCAGTGAACAGGGGGCGAGTCAGCCCCAGCATTTT
TRBJ2-1 TRBV13 NA TRBD2 CASSTSSGHSYNEQFF TGTGCCAGCAGCACCTCTAGCGGACACTCCTACAATGAGCAGTTCTTC
TRBJ2-1 TRBV5-6 NA TRBD2 CASSSTSPRPFF TGTGCCAGCAGCTCGACTAGCCCTCGGCCGTTCTTC
TRBJ2-7 TRBV5-1 NA NA CASSSRGEQYF TGCGCCAGCAGTTCCCGGGGCGAGCAGTACTTC
TRBJ2-3 TRBV9 NA NA CASSVGLGVADTQYF TGTGCCAGCAGCGTAGGGTTAGGGGTCGCAGATACGCAGTATTTT
TRBJ1-2 TRBV5-4 NA TRBD1 CASITPGQGVGGYTF TGTGCCAGCATCACGCCGGGACAGGGTGTCGGCGGCTACACCTTC
TRBJ1-1 TRBV28 NA TRBD1 CASSSGQGAVAFF TGTGCCAGCAGTTCCGGACAGGGGGCCGTAGCTTTCTTT